What follows are 4 T cell receptor beta chains derived from one specimen sequenced in a study of CD8 T cells in ankylosing spondylitis. Overall study findings and caveats: Within ankylosing spondylitis blood, a TCR beta motif made up of eight or nine highly homologous variants appeared to be characteristic.

TCRdb re-analysed the 5' RACE reads in MiXCR, keeping a single row per CDR3 protein. The sample contains more than 650,000 distinct CDR3 sequences, 10% to 15% of which appear only once. No antigen has been identified for these receptors. Sequenced input: blood, either unsorted or a sorted T cell fraction (not recorded which). All receptors come from a male donor with ankylosing spondylitis.

This clonotype has just a few counts. The genes are TRBV7-3 and TRBJ2-7; 9 bases align to TRBD1. Germline lookup yields CDR1 SGHTA and CDR2 FQGTGA. This CDR3 is built from 16 residues. With 5 bases clipped from V and 2 bases from J, the junction kept 10 bases outside the gene matches. The CDR3 region is CASSKGSGQGTYEQYF. CDR3 nucleotide sequence: TGTGCCAGCAGCAAAGGATCGGGACAGGGTACCTACGAGCAGTACTTC.

The genes are TRBV2 and TRBJ2-1; D might be TRBD1 or TRBD2, each matching 5 bases. The V gene lost 8 bases and the J gene lost 9 bases, with 17 bases spanning the gap. Germline V gene data show CDR1 as SNHLY and CDR2 as FYNNEI. The CDR3 loop spans 13 amino acids. The CDR3 region has the DNA TGTGCCAGCCTGGACGAGTCTGGGGGTGAGCAGTTCTTC. Encoded protein: CASLDESGGEQFF.

The rearrangement links TRBV20-1 to TRBJ1-2; 8 nucleotides align to TRBD1. The germline gives CDR1 DFQATT, CDR2 SNEGSKA (reference sequence). V lost 3 bases and J lost 3; bases outside the gene matches: 9. This CDR3 has 15 residues. CDR3 in amino acids: CSASRAGGGYYGYTF. DNA of the CDR3: TGCAGTGCTAGTAGGGCAGGGGGCGGTTACTATGGCTACACCTTC.

This clonotype was seen a handful of times. The V and J genes are TRBV7-9 and TRBJ2-7; 8 positions agree with TRBD2. Germline V gene sequence: CDR1 SEHNR, CDR2 FQNEAQ (reference sequence). The CDR3 has 12 amino acids. The CDR3 DNA follows: TGTGCAGGCAGCGGGGGCGTTAAGGAGCAGTACTTC. This gives the protein CAGSGGVKEQYF. The full variable domain, its missing parts supplied by reference TRBV7-9 and TRBJ2-7, is DTGVSQNPRHKITKRGQNVTFRCDPISEHNRLYWYRQTLGQGPEFLTYFQNEAQLEKSRLLSDRFSAERPKGSFSTLEIQRTEQGDSAMYLCAGSGGVKEQYFGPGTRLTVT.